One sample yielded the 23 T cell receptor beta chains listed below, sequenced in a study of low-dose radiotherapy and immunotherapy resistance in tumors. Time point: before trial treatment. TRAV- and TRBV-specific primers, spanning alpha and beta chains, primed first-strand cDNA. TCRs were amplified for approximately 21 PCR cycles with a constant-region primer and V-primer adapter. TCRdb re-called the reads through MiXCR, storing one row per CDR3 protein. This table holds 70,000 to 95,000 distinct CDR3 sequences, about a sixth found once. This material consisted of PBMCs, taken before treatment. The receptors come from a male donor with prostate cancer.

This CDR3 is CASSGLRSNQPQHF. The CDR3 bases are TGTGCCAGTAGCGGTCTAAGGAGCAATCAGCCCCAGCATTTT. The chain combines TRBV19 with TRBJ1-5; D gene uncertain. With 6 bases removed from V and 1 base from J, the gap between germline ends came to 10 bases. The CDR3 runs to 14 residues. Per the germline V gene, CDR1 is LNHDA and CDR2 is SQIVND (reference sequence).

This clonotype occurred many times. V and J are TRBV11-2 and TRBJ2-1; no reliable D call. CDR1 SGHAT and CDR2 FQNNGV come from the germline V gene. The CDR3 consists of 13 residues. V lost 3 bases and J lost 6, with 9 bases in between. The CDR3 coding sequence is TGTGCCAGCAGCTTTGCTGCGGCCAATGAGCAGTTCTTC. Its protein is CASSFAAANEQFF.

CDR3 sequence (DNA): TGTGCCAGCAGCGTATCCCGGGACAGGGGAGACACAGATACGCAGTATTTT. Amino acids: CASSVSRDRGDTDTQYF. The chain recombines TRBV9 with TRBJ2-3; 10 bases align to TRBD1. J was trimmed by 2 bases and V by 1 base; bases with no gene match: 7. Germline values: CDR1 SGDLS, CDR2 YYNGEE. This CDR3 has 17 residues.

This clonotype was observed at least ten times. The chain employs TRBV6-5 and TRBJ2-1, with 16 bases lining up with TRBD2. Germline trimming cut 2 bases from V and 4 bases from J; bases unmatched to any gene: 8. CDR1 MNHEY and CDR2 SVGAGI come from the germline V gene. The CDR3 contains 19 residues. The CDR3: CASSYDGGLAGGQYNEQFF. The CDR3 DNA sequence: TGTGCCAGCAGTTACGATGGGGGACTAGCGGGGGGGCAATACAATGAGCAGTTCTTC.

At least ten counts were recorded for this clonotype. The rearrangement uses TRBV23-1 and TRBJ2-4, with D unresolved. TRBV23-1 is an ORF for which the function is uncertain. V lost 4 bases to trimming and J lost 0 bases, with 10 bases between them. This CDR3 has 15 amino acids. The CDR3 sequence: CASSRQLLAKNIQYF. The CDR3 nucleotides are TGCGCCAGCAGTCGACAATTACTAGCCAAAAACATTCAGTACTTC.

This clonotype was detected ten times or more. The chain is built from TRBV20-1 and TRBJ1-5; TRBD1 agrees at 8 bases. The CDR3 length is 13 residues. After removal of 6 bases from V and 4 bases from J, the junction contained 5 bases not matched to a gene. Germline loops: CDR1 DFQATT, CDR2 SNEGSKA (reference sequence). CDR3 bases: TGCAGTGCACAGGACAGGGCTAATCAGCCCCAGCATTTT. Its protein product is CSAQDRANQPQHF.

The CDR3 sequence is CASSSTDRFATYEQYF. For the CDR3, the DNA is TGTGCCAGCAGTTCAACCGACAGGTTTGCCACCTACGAGCAGTACTTC. This chain connects TRBV12-3 or TRBV12-4 to TRBJ2-7; possible D gene TRBD1, 6 bases. The CDR3 is 16 amino acids. The germline V and J ends were trimmed by 4 bases and 2 bases, with 18 bases remaining between them.

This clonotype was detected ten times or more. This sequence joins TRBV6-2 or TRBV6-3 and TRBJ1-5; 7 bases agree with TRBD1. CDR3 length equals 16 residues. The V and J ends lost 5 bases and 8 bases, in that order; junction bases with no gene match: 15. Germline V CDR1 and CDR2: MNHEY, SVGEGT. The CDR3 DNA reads TGTGCCAGCAGTGAGGATGGGATACAGGGGTGGAAGCCCCAGCATTTT. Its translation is CASSEDGIQGWKPQHF.

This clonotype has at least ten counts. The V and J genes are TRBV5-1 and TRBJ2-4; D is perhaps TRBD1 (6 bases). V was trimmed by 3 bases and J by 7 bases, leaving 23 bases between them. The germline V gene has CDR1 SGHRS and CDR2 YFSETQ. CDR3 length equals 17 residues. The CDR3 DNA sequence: TGCGCCAGCAGCTCGAAGGAATTAGGGGGTGCGCAGAACATTCAGTACTTC. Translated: CASSSKELGGAQNIQYF.

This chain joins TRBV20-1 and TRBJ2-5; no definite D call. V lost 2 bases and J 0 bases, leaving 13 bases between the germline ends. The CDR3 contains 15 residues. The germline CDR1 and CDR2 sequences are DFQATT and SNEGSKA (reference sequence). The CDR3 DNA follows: TGCAGTGCTAGATTGGGATTCGGCTACCAAGAGACCCAGTACTTC. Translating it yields CSARLGFGYQETQYF.

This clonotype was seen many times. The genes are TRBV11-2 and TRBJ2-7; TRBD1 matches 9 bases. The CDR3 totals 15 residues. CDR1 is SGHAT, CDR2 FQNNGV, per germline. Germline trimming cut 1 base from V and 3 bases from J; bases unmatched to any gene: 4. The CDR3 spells CASSLGGTGSYEQYF. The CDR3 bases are TGTGCCAGCAGCTTAGGAGGGACAGGGAGCTACGAGCAGTACTTC.

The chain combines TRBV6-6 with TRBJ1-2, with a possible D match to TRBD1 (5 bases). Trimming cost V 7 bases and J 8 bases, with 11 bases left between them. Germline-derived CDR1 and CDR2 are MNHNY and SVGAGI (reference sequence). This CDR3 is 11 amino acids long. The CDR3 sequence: CASTQGFGYTF. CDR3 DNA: TGTGCCAGCACCCAGGGATTCGGCTACACCTTC.

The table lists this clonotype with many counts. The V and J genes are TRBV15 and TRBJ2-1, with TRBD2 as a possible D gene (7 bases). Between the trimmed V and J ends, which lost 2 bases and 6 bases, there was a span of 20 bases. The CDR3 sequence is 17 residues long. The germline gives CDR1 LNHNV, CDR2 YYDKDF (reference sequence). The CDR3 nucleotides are TGTGCCACCAGCAGACTTATGGGGCCGGGGGGCTTCAATGAGCAGTTCTTC. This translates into CATSRLMGPGGFNEQFF.

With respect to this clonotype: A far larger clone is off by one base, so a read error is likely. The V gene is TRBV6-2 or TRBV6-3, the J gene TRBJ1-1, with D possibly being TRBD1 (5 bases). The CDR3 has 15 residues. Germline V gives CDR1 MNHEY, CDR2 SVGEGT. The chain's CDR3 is CAGSYPGGQNTEAFF. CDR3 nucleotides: TGTGCCGGCAGTTACCCCGGGGGTCAGAACACTGAAGCTTTCTTT.

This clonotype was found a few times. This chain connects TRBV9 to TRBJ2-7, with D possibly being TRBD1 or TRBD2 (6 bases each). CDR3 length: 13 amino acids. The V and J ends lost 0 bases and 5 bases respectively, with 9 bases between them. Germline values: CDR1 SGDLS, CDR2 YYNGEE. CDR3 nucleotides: TGTGCCAGCAGCGTAGGGGGGGCCCACGAGCAGTACTTC. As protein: CASSVGGAHEQYF. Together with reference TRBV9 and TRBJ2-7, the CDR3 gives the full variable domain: DSGVTQTPKHLITATGQRVTLRCSPRSGDLSVYWYQQSLDQGLQFLIQYYNGEERAKGNILERFSAQQFPDLHSELNLSSLELGDSALYFCASSVGGAHEQYFGPGTRLTVT.

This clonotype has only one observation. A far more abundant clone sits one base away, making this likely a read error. The CDR3 here is CASSSVAYEQYF. In DNA, the CDR3 is TGTGCCAGCAGTTCTGTGGCCTACGAGCAGTACTTC. The gene calls are TRBV27 and TRBJ2-7; D is undetermined. Germline CDR1 MNHEY, CDR2 SMNVEV (reference sequence). V was cut by 4 bases and J by 2 bases, with 6 bases left in between. This CDR3 has 12 amino acids.

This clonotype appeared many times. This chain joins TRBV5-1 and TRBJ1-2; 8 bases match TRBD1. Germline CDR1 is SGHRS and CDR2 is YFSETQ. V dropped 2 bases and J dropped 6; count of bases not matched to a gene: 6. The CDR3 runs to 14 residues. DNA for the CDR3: TGCGCCAGCAGCTTAGGGCAGGGGGCCGATGGCTACACCTTC. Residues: CASSLGQGADGYTF. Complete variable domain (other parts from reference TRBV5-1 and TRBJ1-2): KAGVTQTPRYLIKTRGQQVTLSCSPISGHRSVSWYQQTPGQGLQFLFEYFSETQRNKGNFPGRFSGRQFSNSRSEMNVSTLELGDSALYLCASSLGQGADGYTFGSGTRLTVV.

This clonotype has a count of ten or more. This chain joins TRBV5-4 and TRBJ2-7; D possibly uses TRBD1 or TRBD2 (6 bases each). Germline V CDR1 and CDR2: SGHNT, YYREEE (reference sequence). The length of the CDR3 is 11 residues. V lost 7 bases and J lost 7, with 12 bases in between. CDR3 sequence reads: CASRQGREQYF. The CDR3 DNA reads TGTGCCAGCCGCCAGGGGAGGGAGCAGTACTTC.

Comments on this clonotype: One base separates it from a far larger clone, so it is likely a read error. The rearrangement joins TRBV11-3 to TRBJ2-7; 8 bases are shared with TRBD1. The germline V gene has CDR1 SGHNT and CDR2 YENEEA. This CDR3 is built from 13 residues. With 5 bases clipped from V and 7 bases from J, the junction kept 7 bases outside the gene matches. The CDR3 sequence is CASSRTGIGEQYF. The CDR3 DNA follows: TGTGCCAGCAGCCGGACAGGGATCGGTGAGCAGTACTTC.

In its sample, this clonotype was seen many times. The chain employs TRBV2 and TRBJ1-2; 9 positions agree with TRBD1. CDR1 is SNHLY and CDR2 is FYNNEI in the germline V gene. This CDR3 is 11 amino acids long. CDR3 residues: CALTGGYGYTF. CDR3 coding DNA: TGTGCTCTGACAGGGGGCTATGGCTACACCTTC.

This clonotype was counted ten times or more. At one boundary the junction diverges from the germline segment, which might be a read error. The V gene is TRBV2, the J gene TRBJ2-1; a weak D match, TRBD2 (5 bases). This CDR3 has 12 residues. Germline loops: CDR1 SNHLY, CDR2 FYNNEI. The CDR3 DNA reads TGTGCCAGCAGTGAAGTGAGTCTCGTGGAGGATTTC. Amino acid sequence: CASSEVSLVEDF.

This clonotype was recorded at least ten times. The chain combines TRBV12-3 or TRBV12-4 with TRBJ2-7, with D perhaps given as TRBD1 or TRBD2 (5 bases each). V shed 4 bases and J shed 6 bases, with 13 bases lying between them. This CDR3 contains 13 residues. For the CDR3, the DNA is TGTGCCAGCAGTTCCCCAACTAGGGGCGAGCAGTACTTC. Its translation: CASSSPTRGEQYF.

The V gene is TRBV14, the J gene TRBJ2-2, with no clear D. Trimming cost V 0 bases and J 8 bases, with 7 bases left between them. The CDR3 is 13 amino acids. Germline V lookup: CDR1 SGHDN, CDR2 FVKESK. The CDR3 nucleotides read TGTGCCAGCAGCCAAGATCCGAGAGGGGAGCTGTTTTTT. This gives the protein CASSQDPRGELFF.